This TCR beta chain was sequenced during a study of T-cell reconstitution after alpha-beta-depleted transplantation in children. The CDR3 is 14 residues long. The germline V and J ends were trimmed by 0 bases and 0 bases, with 6 bases remaining between them. Per germline, CDR1 DFQATT and CDR2 SNEGSKA (reference sequence). For TCRbeta, the library was prepared with unique molecular identifiers. MiXCR, applied by TCRdb to the PCR reads, yields one record per CDR3 protein. The profile shows a few hundred thousand distinct CDR3 sequences, 24% of them singletons. Sequenced material: PBMCs, mostly from graft donor cells, taken 360 days after TCRalphabeta/CD19-depleted stem cell transplant. This receptor was identified in a female patient under 10 years old who had a stem cell transplant for congenital amegakaryocytic thrombocytopenia, so the T cells may come from the graft donor. This rearrangement joins TRBV20-1 to TRBJ1-5; no definite D call. The chain's CDR3 is CSARDTDSNQPQHF. The CDR3 bases are TGCAGTGCTAGAGATACAGATAGCAATCAGCCCCAGCATTTT.